Below, 5 T cell receptor beta chains from the same sample are listed, as sequenced in a study of blood T cell repertoires in COVID-19. TCRdb's copy holds only in-frame clones and misses some; the assay was immunoSEQ multiplex PCR. The table shows under 130,000 clones, with 70% to 90% occurring only once. Sequencing was carried out using peripheral blood. These receptors were taken from a man aged 50 to 60 in a cohort sampled during active COVID-19.

This clone was picked up a small number of times. The chain recombines TRBV14 with TRBJ2-1; TRBD1 is a possible D gene (5 bases). The CDR3 loop spans 14 amino acids. The V gene's germline CDR1 is SGHDN and CDR2 FVKESK. Trimming removed 4 bases at V and 11 bases at J, with 18 bases between. The CDR3 loop is CASSPLNRIRQQFF. The CDR3 region has the DNA TGTGCCAGCAGCCCCCTAAACAGGATCCGCCAGCAGTTCTTC.

The genes are TRBV5-1 and TRBJ2-1, with TRBD2 matching over 9 bases. This CDR3 comprises 14 residues. J lost 8 bases, V lost 6 bases, and 9 bases had no gene match. The germline gives CDR1 SGHRS, CDR2 YFSETQ. The CDR3 DNA reads as TGCGCCAGCAAAAAGCGGGGGGCGGTCGATGAGCAGTTCTTC. This sequence encodes CASKKRGAVDEQFF.

The CDR3 DNA reads as TGTGCCAGCTCAAGGAGGAATAGGGTAACTAATGAAAAACTGTTTTTT. Encoded protein: CASSRRNRVTNEKLFF. This rearrangement joins TRBV27 to TRBJ1-4; D not certain. This CDR3 comprises 16 residues. Between the trimmed V and J ends, which lost 8 bases and 1 base, there was a span of 17 bases. The germline V gene encodes CDR1 MNHEY and CDR2 SMNVEV (reference sequence).

The rearrangement uses TRBV10-3 and TRBJ1-6; 8 bases agree with TRBD1. Germline values: CDR1 ENHRY, CDR2 SYGVKD. With 6 bases clipped from V and 5 bases from J, the junction kept 6 bases outside the gene matches. The CDR3 has 15 residues. The chain's CDR3 is CAISLGQVNNSPLHF. In nucleotides, the CDR3 is TGTGCCATCAGCCTGGGACAGGTTAATAATTCACCCCTCCACTTT.

This rearrangement joins TRBV27 to TRBJ1-6, with D possibly matching TRBD1 (5 bases). The length of the CDR3 is 15 residues. The V end was cut by 6 bases, the J end by 10 bases, with 19 bases between. CDR1 is MNHEY, CDR2 SMNVEV, per germline (reference sequence). The CDR3 DNA is TGTGCCAGCAGCGATCTGGGGATAGGGGTCTCACCCCTCCACTTT. Residues: CASSDLGIGVSPLHF.